This TCR beta chain was obtained from a study of blood T cell repertoires in COVID-19. In the study overall: The United States, Italy and Spain supplied acute and convalescent COVID-19 samples. From T cells, B-cell-depleted T cells, or PBMCs came the material, which was cDNA or gDNA.

As originally analysed: It was from reference gene primer amplification that nucleated cell counts were estimated. Repertoires were generated with immunoSEQ multiplex PCR, while TCRdb's copy carries only in-frame clones and drops some. The DNA gave D and trimming, while V, J and clone size come from that table. The data hold under 250,000 clones, with roughly four fifths observed a single time. This clone was counted only a few times. V was clipped by 4 bases and J by 8 bases, with 14 bases between them. Germline V gene lookup returns CDR1 MNHEY and CDR2 SVGAGI. This CDR3 comprises 13 residues. What was sequenced was peripheral blood. This clonotype originated in a man aged 25-45 years who had recovered from COVID-19. The rearrangement links TRBV6-5 to TRBJ1-2; tentatively, D is TRBD1 (6 bases). This CDR3 reads CASSSKGGQGYTF. DNA of the CDR3: TGTGCCAGCAGTTCAAAGGGGGGGCAAGGCTACACCTTC.